These 21 T cell receptor beta chains share one sample of origin, sequenced in a study of OX40 agonist ivuxolimab in advanced cancers. Clones were read by immunoSEQ multiplex PCR, and TCRdb kept only the in-frame ones, dropping some. The sample consists of 60,000 to 100,000 clones, around 92% of them appearing once. This material consisted of CD4+ or CD8+ T cells sorted from blood, taken in a trial of the OX40 agonist ivuxolimab. The receptors originated from an adult with an advanced solid tumor such as melanoma, head and neck, liver or kidney cancer.

The chain has TRBV11-2 and TRBJ2-5, with D possibly TRBD1 on 6 matching bases. Per germline, CDR1 SGHAT and CDR2 FQNNGV. The ends were cut back, 6 bases at V and 1 base at J, with 15 bases in the middle. This CDR3 spans 15 amino acids. The CDR3 protein is CASRRPGASQETQYF. DNA for the CDR3: TGTGCCAGCAGACGGCCAGGGGCGAGCCAAGAGACCCAGTACTTC.

V is TRBV7-9 and J is TRBJ2-1; 11 bases line up with TRBD2. This CDR3 has 15 residues. J gave up 8 bases and V 1 base, and 4 bases lay outside the gene matches. Germline CDR1 is SEHNR and CDR2 is FQNEAQ (reference sequence). In nucleotides, the CDR3 is TGTGCCAGCAGCTTAGAGACTAGCGGGATCGATGAGCAGTTCTTC. It encodes CASSLETSGIDEQFF.

The rearrangement joins TRBV25-1 to TRBJ2-2, with 8 nucleotides matching TRBD1. The V and J ends lost 4 bases and 5 bases, in that order; junction bases with no gene match: 6. The CDR3 loop spans 15 amino acids. The germline V gene has CDR1 MGHDK and CDR2 SYGVNS. CDR3 in amino acids: CASSVDRGMTGELFF. The CDR3 DNA sequence: TGTGCCAGCAGTGTAGACAGGGGTATGACCGGGGAGCTGTTTTTT.

This rearrangement joins TRBV7-2 to TRBJ2-7; possible D gene TRBD2, 7 bases. Germline V CDR1 and CDR2: SGHTA, FQGNSA. Trimming stripped 2 bases from V and 0 bases from J, with 17 bases between. The CDR3 extends over 17 amino acids. CDR3 sequence (DNA): TGTGCCAGCAGCTTAATCACAGGGAGGGGGAACTCCTACGAGCAGTACTTC. It encodes CASSLITGRGNSYEQYF.

This clone was counted once. The rearrangement uses TRBV27 and TRBJ2-3; D unclear. The V gene lost 7 bases and the J gene lost 6 bases, with 5 bases spanning the gap. The germline CDR1 and CDR2 sequences are MNHEY and SMNVEV (reference sequence). This CDR3 has 10 amino acids. The CDR3 region has the DNA TGTGCCAGCACCCCGGATACGCAGTATTTT. Protein sequence: CASTPDTQYF.

This chain links TRBV7-3 with TRBJ2-1; 9 positions match TRBD1. Per germline, CDR1 SGHTA and CDR2 FQGTGA. The CDR3 loop spans 15 amino acids. The V segment lost 6 bases and the J segment 7 bases; nucleotides outside the gene matches: 10. The CDR3 coding sequence is TGTGCCAGCAGTCCAACGGGGACAGGGCGAAATGAGCAGTTCTTC. Amino acids: CASSPTGTGRNEQFF. Drawing the rest from reference TRBV7-3 and TRBJ2-1, the complete variable domain is GAGVSQTPSNKVTEKGKYVELRCDPISGHTALYWYRQSLGQGPEFLIYFQGTGAADDSGLPNDRFFAVRPEGSVSTLKIQRTERGDSAVYLCASSPTGTGRNEQFFGPGTRLTVL.

CDR3: CASSATGTSGNNEQFF. DNA of the CDR3: TGTGCCAGCAGCGCGACCGGGACTAGCGGTAACAATGAGCAGTTCTTC. The chain carries TRBV9 and TRBJ2-1; the match to TRBD2 covers 11 bases. J was trimmed by 5 bases and V by 3 bases; bases with no gene match: 7. From germline, CDR1 is SGDLS and CDR2 YYNGEE. CDR3 length equals 16 residues.

V usage is TRBV5-8 and J usage is TRBJ1-2; D remains unclear. CDR3 size: 13 residues. Germline V lookup: CDR1 SGHTS, CDR2 YDEGEE. Trimming took 1 base from V and 2 from J, leaving 6 bases between them. The CDR3 sequence: CASSLLNNYGYTF. CDR3 bases: TGTGCCAGCAGCTTGTTAAACAACTATGGCTACACCTTC.

This clone occurred a few times. The rearrangement joins TRBV7-9 to TRBJ1-1; TRBD1 is a possible D gene (5 bases). Germline loops: CDR1 SEHNR, CDR2 FQNEAQ (reference sequence). V lost 5 bases and J lost 7, with 11 bases in between. CDR3 size: 12 residues. In DNA, the CDR3 is TGTGCCAGCAGCGTGGGGGACGGTGAAGCTTTCTTT. This encodes CASSVGDGEAFF.

The chain employs TRBV7-8 and TRBJ2-3; D is possibly TRBD1 (6 bases). The CDR3 covers 17 residues. Germline V CDR1 and CDR2: SGHVS, FQNEAQ. Trimming pared 0 bases from V and 4 bases from J, leaving 17 bases between. The CDR3 DNA reads TGTGCCAGCAGCTTAGCCCCCCAGGGGTTGGTTGCAGATACGCAGTATTTT. Amino acids: CASSLAPQGLVADTQYF.

The chain uses TRBV10-1 and TRBJ1-2; TRBD1 is a possible D gene (5 bases). CDR1 and CDR2 from the germline V gene are WNHNN and SYGVQD (reference sequence). This CDR3 has 16 amino acids. The V end was cut by 5 bases, the J end by 3 bases, with 19 bases between. CDR3 loop: CASSHIRGGEDYGYTF. Here the CDR3 DNA reads TGCGCCAGCAGTCACATCCGCGGGGGGGAGGACTATGGCTACACCTTC.

V is TRBV4-2 and J is TRBJ2-1; D call uncertain. This CDR3 comprises 16 residues. Germline lookup yields CDR1 LGHNA and CDR2 YNFKEQ. The V end was cut by 0 bases, the J end by 6 bases, with 15 bases between. DNA of the CDR3: TGTGCCAGCAGCCAAGAAGGGTCAGCGATAGGCAATGAGCAGTTCTTC. Protein product: CASSQEGSAIGNEQFF.

This rearrangement joins TRBV27 to TRBJ2-6; 7 bases map to TRBD1. This CDR3 is built from 18 residues. The J segment lost 3 bases and the V segment lost 4 bases, leaving 12 bases of the junction unmatched. Germline V gene sequence: CDR1 MNHEY, CDR2 SMNVEV (reference sequence). CDR3 sequence reads: CASSSRNRGSVGANVLTF. CDR3 bases: TGTGCCAGCAGTTCTCGGAACAGGGGATCCGTTGGGGCCAACGTCCTGACTTTC.

This clone was seen more than once but under ten times. This chain connects TRBV10-3 to TRBJ2-1; a possible D gene is TRBD1 (6 bases). Looked up from germline, CDR1 is ENHRY and CDR2 is SYGVKD. The CDR3 covers 17 residues. V lost 6 bases, J lost 0 bases, and 18 bases lay in between. CDR3 DNA sequence: TGTGCCATCAGGGACGACAGGTTGGCGGTCTCCTACAATGAGCAGTTCTTC. It specifies CAIRDDRLAVSYNEQFF.

This sequence joins TRBV9 and TRBJ2-2, with 7 bases identical to TRBD1. Germline CDR1 and CDR2: SGDLS and YYNGEE. Losses at the gene ends were 2 bases for V and 1 base for J; bases not matched to a gene: 5. CDR3 length equals 16 residues. The CDR3 DNA reads TGTGCCAGCAGCGTCACAGGGGCCCAGAACACCGGGGAGCTGTTTTTT. This sequence encodes CASSVTGAQNTGELFF.

The DNA of the CDR3 is TGTGCCAGCAGCTTAGGCCCGGGAAGGGGGCAAGAGACCCAGTACTTC. Translation gives CASSLGPGRGQETQYF. The rearrangement joins TRBV7-2 to TRBJ2-5; weak D call: TRBD1 (6 bases). V was cut by 1 base and J by 2 bases, with 14 bases left in between. The CDR3 sequence is 16 residues long. CDR1 SGHTA and CDR2 FQGNSA come from the germline V gene. Filled out from reference TRBV7-2 and TRBJ2-5, the complete variable domain reads GAGVSQSPSNKVTEKGKDVELRCDPISGHTALYWYRQSLGQGLEFLIYFQGNSAPDKSGLPSDRFSAERTGGSVSTLTIQRTQQEDSAVYLCASSLGPGRGQETQYFGPGTRLLVL.

The rearrangement joins TRBV6-5 to TRBJ1-2, with D maybe TRBD1 (6 bases). V was pared by 5 bases and J by 4 bases, with 11 bases between. The germline gives CDR1 MNHEY, CDR2 SVGAGI. There are 13 residues in the CDR3. CDR3 loop: CASSRDTTYGYTF. In DNA form, the CDR3 reads TGTGCCAGCAGTCGGGACACCACCTATGGCTACACCTTC.

This chain connects TRBV5-1 to TRBJ2-3; D is undetermined. This CDR3 comprises 14 residues. The V gene lost 8 bases and the J gene lost 2 bases, with 15 bases spanning the gap. The germline V gene encodes CDR1 SGHRS and CDR2 YFSETQ. This CDR3 is CASIFDLTTDTQYF. The CDR3 DNA reads TGCGCCAGTATATTCGATCTAACCACAGATACGCAGTATTTT. The entire variable domain, with the rest obtained from reference TRBV5-1 and TRBJ2-3, is as follows: KAGVTQTPRYLIKTRGQQVTLSCSPISGHRSVSWYQQTPGQGLQFLFEYFSETQRNKGNFPGRFSGRQFSNSRSEMNVSTLELGDSALYLCASIFDLTTDTQYFGPGTRLTVL.

This chain uses TRBV6-5 with TRBJ2-3; D gene uncertain. Germline CDR1 MNHEY, CDR2 SVGAGI. The CDR3 runs 13 residues. V lost 6 bases to trimming and J lost 1 base, with 8 bases between them. In DNA form, the CDR3 reads TGTGCCAGCAGCTCACCGGGCACAGATACGCAGTATTTT. This sequence encodes CASSSPGTDTQYF.

The chain couples TRBV11-1 to TRBJ1-1, with a tentative D call TRBD1 (5 bases). This CDR3 region has 14 residues. Between the trimmed V and J ends, which lost 1 base and 0 bases, there was a span of 6 bases. CDR1 and CDR2 (germline): SGHAT, FQDESV (reference sequence). CDR3 bases: TGTGCCAGCAGCTTAGGAGGGGTGAACACTGAAGCTTTCTTT. Translated: CASSLGGVNTEAFF.

The rearrangement joins TRBV2 to TRBJ2-7; 9 nucleotides line up with TRBD1. The V segment lost 2 bases and the J segment 4 bases; nucleotides outside the gene matches: 3. CDR1 is SNHLY, CDR2 FYNNEI, per germline. The CDR3 spans 14 residues. CDR3 amino acids: CASSEYGTGYEQYF. The CDR3, as DNA: TGTGCCAGCAGTGAATACGGGACAGGGTACGAGCAGTACTTC.